This TCR beta chain was sequenced during a study of T-cell memory formation after mild COVID-19. Study at large: Largely donor-specific sequence clusters came from a couple of donors.

UMIs and sample barcodes were carried by the TCR alpha and TCR beta cDNA libraries that 5'RACE produced using constant-segment primers. TCRdb called the 5' RACE reads again in MiXCR, with one record for every CDR3 protein. Of around 83,000 distinct CDR3 sequences in the sample, 20% to 30% were seen once. Study-wide results and caveats: Contracting clones from day 15 to 85 had balanced CD4/CD8; later expanders favoured CD4+. Largely, contracting CD4+ clones fell within CM and EM, and contracting CD8+ clones within EMRA.

This clonotype was seen more than once but under ten times. Its cognate antigen is unknown. This CDR3 region has 15 residues. V was clipped by 3 bases and J by 2 bases, with 13 bases between them. Germline loops: CDR1 SGHAT, CDR2 FQNNGV. The sequence came from a man between 18 and 35 years old who had mild COVID-19 (a few samples of this study predate the infection). Cell type and time point are not known. The specimen was PBMCs or a T cell subset sorted from them (not recorded which). The chain employs TRBV11-2 and TRBJ2-5; maybe TRBD2 (6 bases). CDR3 in amino acids: CASSFGVSGQETQYF. The CDR3 nucleotides read TGTGCCAGCAGCTTCGGCGTTAGCGGTCAAGAGACCCAGTACTTC. The entire variable domain, with the rest obtained from reference TRBV11-2 and TRBJ2-5, is as follows: EAGVAQSPRYKIIEKRQSVAFWCNPISGHATLYWYQQILGQGPKLLIQFQNNGVVDDSQLPKDRFSAERLKGVDSTLKIQPAKLEDSAVYLCASSFGVSGQETQYFGPGTRLLVL.